The 20 T cell receptor beta chains below were found in one sample sequenced in a study of blood T cells in healthy people across ages. With a J-beta primer mix and a sample-barcoded 5' primer, a second PCR ran about 6 to 11 cycles. One entry per CDR3 protein results from TCRdb running MiXCR on the 5' RACE reads. The table has roughly 2 million distinct CDR3 sequences, 49% seen once; the top ten hold approximately 2%. Material: blood. These receptors were taken from a woman between 40 and 50 years old in good health.

The chain employs TRBV25-1 and TRBJ1-1, with 8 bases matching TRBD1. From germline, CDR1 is MGHDK and CDR2 SYGVNS. This CDR3 region has 14 residues. With V trimmed by 2 bases and J by 6 bases, 5 bases remained unmatched. CDR3 loop: CASSEQKDRAEAFF. The CDR3, as DNA: TGTGCCAGCAGTGAACAAAAGGACAGGGCTGAAGCTTTCTTT.

The V gene is TRBV11-2, the J gene TRBJ2-3, with D unclear. Trimming took off 6 bases at V and 1 base at J, with 14 bases between the two ends. This CDR3 comprises 15 residues. Germline CDR1 and CDR2: SGHAT and FQNNGV. The CDR3 region is CASSSSAHRTDTQYF. In DNA, the CDR3 is TGTGCCAGCAGTTCCTCGGCCCACCGCACAGATACGCAGTATTTT.

The chain joins TRBV6-5 to TRBJ2-7; D possibly corresponds to TRBD1 (6 bases). The CDR3 is 14 amino acids. Trimming took 9 bases from V and 3 from J, leaving 18 bases between them. Germline assignment: CDR1 MNHEY and CDR2 SVGAGI. CDR3 sequence: CASRRQDRIYEQYF. The CDR3 DNA is TGTGCCAGTCGTAGACAGGACCGGATCTACGAGCAGTACTTC.

A few counts support this clonotype. This sequence joins TRBV27 and TRBJ2-5; 13 bases map to TRBD2. The CDR3 totals 19 residues. Germline V lookup: CDR1 MNHEY, CDR2 SMNVEV (reference sequence). V lost 4 bases, J lost 5 bases, and 16 bases stayed unmatched. The CDR3 region has the DNA TGTGCCAGCAGTTCCAGTAATCCTCTAATACTAGCGGGGGGGGAGACCCAGTACTTC. Amino acid sequence: CASSSSNPLILAGGETQYF.

The V gene is TRBV5-1, the J gene TRBJ1-1; D gene unclear. Germline lookup yields CDR1 SGHRS and CDR2 YFSETQ. This CDR3 has 12 amino acids. The ends were cut back, 4 bases at V and 8 bases at J, with 12 bases in the middle. CDR3 in DNA: TGCGCCAGCAGCCGGGAGGGCCTGGAAGCTTTCTTT. It is translated as CASSREGLEAFF.

This clonotype has only a few counts. The rearrangement uses TRBV7-3 and TRBJ2-5, with D maybe TRBD2 (6 bases). CDR1 and CDR2 from the germline V gene are SGHTA and FQGTGA. This CDR3 spans 14 amino acids. The ends were cut back, 5 bases at V and 1 base at J, with 11 bases in the middle. The CDR3 bases are TGTGCCAGCAGCCCGACTAGTAGCCAAGAGACCCAGTACTTC. This encodes CASSPTSSQETQYF.

The chain recombines TRBV28 with TRBJ2-7; D gene uncertain. The CDR3 contains 13 residues. Trimming stripped 6 bases from V and 4 bases from J, with 13 bases between. Per the germline V gene, CDR1 is MDHEN and CDR2 is SYDVKM. CDR3 loop: CASRLLGQYEQYF. CDR3 sequence (DNA): TGTGCCAGCAGGCTTCTGGGTCAGTACGAGCAGTACTTC.

This clonotype was seen only a few times. CDR3 in amino acids: CASSPLKGGSEDTQYF. The CDR3 nucleotides read TGTGCCAGCAGTCCCCTCAAGGGGGGGAGTGAAGATACGCAGTATTTT. The chain is built from TRBV28 and TRBJ2-3; perhaps TRBD2 as D (7 bases). CDR1 and CDR2 (germline): MDHEN, SYDVKM. The CDR3 runs 16 residues. Trimming pared 5 bases from V and 5 bases from J, leaving 20 bases between.

The chain is built from TRBV12-3 or TRBV12-4 and TRBJ1-5; D is undetermined. The V end lost 2 bases, the J end lost 2 bases, and 13 bases lay between the germline ends. The CDR3 loop spans 16 amino acids. The CDR3: CASSLWEGLGNQPQHF. The CDR3 DNA sequence: TGTGCCAGCAGTTTATGGGAGGGTTTGGGCAATCAGCCCCAGCATTTT.

This clonotype was observed a handful of times. This chain joins TRBV13 and TRBJ2-7; a weak D match, TRBD2 (6 bases). Trimming removed 6 bases from V and 2 bases from J, with 14 bases in between. Germline values: CDR1 PRHDT, CDR2 FYEKMQ (reference sequence). This CDR3 contains 14 residues. The CDR3 DNA reads as TGTGCCAGCAGTCTGGGACTCGAGCCCTACGAGCAGTACTTC. Encoded protein: CASSLGLEPYEQYF.

This clonotype has only a few counts. The V gene is TRBV7-8, the J gene TRBJ2-1, with D hard to call. The CDR3 is 15 residues long. Germline V gene lookup returns CDR1 SGHVS and CDR2 FQNEAQ. With 1 base removed from V and 3 bases from J, the gap between germline ends came to 10 bases. The CDR3 here is CASSLDGRNYNEQFF. The CDR3 DNA is TGTGCCAGCAGCTTAGACGGGCGAAACTACAATGAGCAGTTCTTC.

This chain joins TRBV6-2 or TRBV6-3 and TRBJ1-5, with unresolved D. Germline V CDR1 and CDR2: MNHEY, SVGEGT. This CDR3 comprises 14 residues. V shed 7 bases and J shed 0 bases, with 10 bases lying between them. CDR3 sequence reads: CASTLRVSNQPQHF. In DNA form, the CDR3 reads TGTGCCAGCACCCTCAGAGTTAGCAATCAGCCCCAGCATTTT.

J is TRBJ2-7 and V is TRBV28, with D possibly being TRBD2 (6 bases). This CDR3 contains 13 residues. V was pared by 6 bases and J by 2 bases, with 11 bases between. Germline CDR1 is MDHEN and CDR2 is SYDVKM. DNA of the CDR3: TGTGCCAGCAGCCGCGGGACTCCCTACGAGCAGTACTTC. Amino acid sequence: CASSRGTPYEQYF.

With regard to this clonotype: Sequence at one end of the junction differs from germline and may be a read error. V is TRBV7-7 and J is TRBJ2-1, with TRBD1 matching 8 bases. From germline, CDR1 is SSHAT and CDR2 FNYEAQ (reference sequence). CDR3 size: 14 residues. The CDR3 is CASSLAQGANEQFF. As DNA, the CDR3 is TGTGCTAGCAGCTTAGCGCAGGGGGCGAATGAGCAGTTCTTC.

The J gene is TRBJ2-7, the V gene TRBV7-9; 9 bases align to TRBD1. CDR1 and CDR2 (germline): SEHNR, FQNEAQ (reference sequence). The length of the CDR3 is 14 residues. J gave up 7 bases and V 8 bases, and 12 bases lay outside the gene matches. CDR3 in DNA: TGTGCCAGCTCCGAGGGGACAGGGAGGAATGAGCAGTACTTC. It codes for CASSEGTGRNEQYF.

The chain has TRBV24-1 and TRBJ2-5; no definite D call. The CDR3 has 15 amino acids. Germline CDR1 reads KGHDR; CDR2 reads SFDVKD. The germline V and J ends were trimmed by 3 bases and 6 bases, with 16 bases remaining between them. CDR3 sequence reads: CATSDQTPEMKTQYF. The CDR3, as DNA: TGTGCCACCAGTGATCAGACACCCGAGATGAAGACCCAGTACTTC.

The table lists this clonotype with a few counts. This sequence joins TRBV9 and TRBJ2-3; 7 nucleotides line up with TRBD2. The V and J ends lost 3 bases and 2 bases, in that order; junction bases with no gene match: 3. The CDR3 is 14 residues long. The V gene's germline CDR1 is SGDLS and CDR2 YYNGEE. The CDR3 DNA reads TGTGCCAGCAGCGCGGGACTAACCACAGATACGCAGTATTTT. Translating it yields CASSAGLTTDTQYF.

The CDR3 sequence is CASSPTSGVFSYNEQFF. The CDR3 DNA follows: TGTGCCAGCAGCCCCACTAGCGGGGTCTTCTCCTACAATGAGCAGTTCTTC. The chain carries TRBV28 and TRBJ2-1, with 10 bases matching TRBD2. From germline, CDR1 is MDHEN and CDR2 SYDVKM. The V and J ends lost 6 bases and 0 bases, in that order; junction bases with no gene match: 8. This CDR3 has 17 residues.

The chain is built from TRBV5-1 and TRBJ2-3, with TRBD2 matching 14 bases. This CDR3 spans 19 amino acids. V was clipped by 3 bases and J by 0 bases; unmatched bases: 9. The germline CDR1 and CDR2 sequences are SGHRS and YFSETQ. CDR3 amino acids: CASSSETSGGATSTDTQYF. CDR3 DNA: TGCGCCAGCAGCTCGGAGACTAGCGGGGGGGCAACTAGCACAGATACGCAGTATTTT. The full variable domain, completed using reference TRBV5-1 and TRBJ2-3, is KAGVTQTPRYLIKTRGQQVTLSCSPISGHRSVSWYQQTPGQGLQFLFEYFSETQRNKGNFPGRFSGRQFSNSRSEMNVSTLELGDSALYLCASSSETSGGATSTDTQYFGPGTRLTVL.

V and J are TRBV7-8 and TRBJ1-2; D may be TRBD1 (6 bases). The CDR3 has 16 amino acids. Germline V lookup: CDR1 SGHVS, CDR2 FQNEAQ. Trimming took off 4 bases at V and 6 bases at J, with 21 bases between the two ends. The CDR3 sequence is CASSSEPNRVMDGYTF. CDR3 in DNA: TGTGCCAGCAGCTCGGAACCCAACAGGGTAATGGATGGCTACACCTTC.